This T cell receptor (beta chain) was recorded in a study of T cells in Graves' hyperthyroidism and ophthalmopathy. What was amplified from RNA transcripts were TCR beta CDR3 regions. A set of HTBI primers served as the primers for a first-round RT-PCR of the TCR CDR3. A single record per CDR3 protein comes from TCRdb applying MiXCR to the multiplex PCR reads. The sample lists some 700,000 distinct CDR3 sequences, 15% to 20% occurring once. This clonotype was seen more than once but under ten times. The antigen is not known. Study-level points and caveats: Stable hyperthyroidism and ophthalmopathy were separated using 13 V-J signatures. Ophthalmopathy got predicted by the model a median roughly 6.1 months before its onset.

Trimming pared 2 bases from V and 5 bases from J, leaving 13 bases between. CDR1 is SGHRS and CDR2 is YFSETQ in the germline V gene. The CDR3 spans 14 residues. This clonotype was obtained from a man between 45 and 60 years old with Graves' hyperthyroidism. Sequencing used blood. The J gene is TRBJ1-1, the V gene TRBV5-1; perhaps TRBD1 as D (5 bases). CDR3 sequence: CASSLGHGETEAFF. The CDR3 DNA sequence: TGCGCCAGCAGCTTAGGACACGGCGAGACTGAAGCTTTCTTT.